The 11 T cell receptor beta chains presented below share a single source sample, sequenced in a study of tumor-infiltrating lymphocytes in primary liver carcinoma. The template, about 540 ng total RNA, yielded TCR beta cDNA made with a constant-region primer. ARM-PCR, slightly modified, supplied the TCR beta libraries through three nested multiplex PCR rounds. Amplification in the first two PCR rounds was performed using TRBV1-TRBV30 forward primers and a C-beta reverse primer for 10 cycles each. TCRdb fed the multiplex PCR reads into MiXCR, producing one record per CDR3 protein. This sample has hundreds of thousands of distinct CDR3 sequences, with nearly 60% found just once. RNA was extracted from whole blood without cell sorting, alongside germline DNA. The sample consisted of peripheral blood. The receptors come from a woman in her 30s with primary liver carcinoma and hepatitis B virus infection.

In its sample, this clonotype was seen once. This clone may be a read error of a much larger clone one base away. The chain links TRBV6-6 to TRBJ2-3, with D hard to call. The germline V gene has CDR1 MNHNY and CDR2 SVGAGI (reference sequence). Trimming left V 2 bases short and J 4 bases short, with 13 bases between. CDR3 size: 15 residues. This chain's CDR3 is CASSYAGQVSDTQYF. The CDR3 nucleotides are TGTGCCAGCAGTTACGCCGGCCAGGTCTCAGATACGCAGTATTTT.

The chain links TRBV12-3 or TRBV12-4 to TRBJ1-4; D unresolved. The CDR3 has 14 residues. V shed 4 bases and J shed 8 bases, with 14 bases lying between them. CDR3 in DNA: TGTGCCAGCAGTTCTGGGAGTATCGCCGAAAAACTGTTTTTT. This codes for CASSSGSIAEKLFF.

The V gene is TRBV6-2 or TRBV6-3, the J gene TRBJ2-7; TRBD1 or TRBD2 may be the D gene (5 bases each). This CDR3 comprises 15 residues. V lost 5 bases to trimming and J lost 7 bases, with 21 bases between them. The germline V gene encodes CDR1 MNHEY and CDR2 SVGEGT. This CDR3 reads CASSPLLRGDGEQYF. The CDR3 DNA follows: TGTGCCAGCAGTCCTTTACTCCGGGGCGACGGGGAGCAGTACTTC.

This clonotype was detected only a few times. The chain is built from TRBV10-1 and TRBJ1-1; no clear D gene. The length of the CDR3 is 13 residues. CDR1 is WNHNN, CDR2 SYGVQD, per germline (reference sequence). Trimming shortened V by 6 bases and J by 0 bases, and 8 bases separated the two germline ends. The CDR3 loop is CASRKGMNTEAFF. CDR3 DNA sequence: TGCGCCAGCAGGAAGGGCATGAACACTGAAGCTTTCTTT.

On this clonotype itself: This CDR3 is missing its conserved last phenylalanine or tryptophan, likely due to a read error. This sequence joins TRBV11-2 and TRBJ2-5; D unresolved. This CDR3 is built from 14 residues. V dropped 3 bases and J dropped 1 base, with 9 bases sitting between them. Germline CDR1 reads SGHAT; CDR2 reads FQNNGV. The CDR3 reads CASSLSWGQETQYL. DNA for the CDR3: TGTGCCAGCAGCTTGTCATGGGGCCAAGAGACCCAGTACCTC.

Concerning this clonotype: A much larger clone differs from this one at a single base, so this may be a read error. The CDR3 is CATSLAGWYEQYF. The CDR3 nucleotides are TGTGCCACCAGTCTAGCGGGATGGTACGAGCAGTACTTC. This chain links TRBV6-5 with TRBJ2-7; 9 bases are shared with TRBD2. The CDR3 runs to 13 residues. Germline CDR1 reads MNHEY; CDR2 reads SVGAGI.

A single count supports this clonotype. The chain uses TRBV24-1 and TRBJ2-1; no firm D call. V dropped 3 bases and J dropped 7 bases, with 9 bases sitting between them. The germline gives CDR1 KGHDR, CDR2 SFDVKD. The CDR3 loop spans 13 amino acids. CDR3 DNA: TGTGCCACCAGTGATAACCCCAATAATGAGCAGTTCTTC. It translates to CATSDNPNNEQFF.

This clonotype was counted once. The CDR3 region has the DNA TGTGCCAGCAGCTCACCCATGAGGCGGAGCTCCTACGAGCAGTACTTC. This translates into CASSSPMRRSSYEQYF. V usage is TRBV5-6 and J usage is TRBJ2-7; D is uncertain. This CDR3 contains 16 residues. The V gene's germline CDR1 is SGHDT and CDR2 YYEEEE. The V gene lost 3 bases and the J gene lost 0 bases, with 16 bases spanning the gap.

This clonotype has just one count. This chain links TRBV6-5 with TRBJ2-5; no reliable D call. V was cut by 2 bases and J by 3 bases, with 10 bases left in between. This CDR3 contains 14 residues. Germline V lookup: CDR1 MNHEY, CDR2 SVGAGI. The CDR3 DNA sequence: TGTGCCAGCAGTTACCGACTTCTGGAAGAGACCCAGTACTTC. Its translation: CASSYRLLEETQYF.

V usage is TRBV7-9 and J usage is TRBJ2-1; 12 bases fit TRBD2. Germline CDR1 SEHNR, CDR2 FQNEAQ (reference sequence). The CDR3 consists of 18 residues. V lost 5 bases, J lost 3 bases, and 11 bases stayed unmatched. CDR3 DNA: TGTGCCAGCAGCGCCCAACTAGCGGGAGGAATGGGCTACAATGAGCAGTTCTTC. It encodes CASSAQLAGGMGYNEQFF.

This clonotype was observed a handful of times. The rearrangement joins TRBV14 to TRBJ2-1; no firm D call. Trimming removed 0 bases at V and 6 bases at J, with 15 bases between. The CDR3 totals 16 residues. Germline-derived CDR1 and CDR2 are SGHDN and FVKESK. CDR3 in DNA: TGTGCCAGCAGCCAAGATGGAACAGACTGGTTCAATGAGCAGTTCTTC. Translating gives CASSQDGTDWFNEQFF.